This passage covers 27 T cell receptor beta chains from one sample sequenced in a study of OX40 agonist ivuxolimab in advanced cancers. Method: immunoSEQ multiplex PCR; TCRdb's copy keeps in-frame clones and lacks some. The sample consists of 50,000 to 65,000 clones, about 80% of them appearing once. The sample was CD4+ or CD8+ T cells sorted from blood, taken in a trial of the OX40 agonist ivuxolimab. Receptors originate from an adult with an advanced solid tumor such as melanoma, head and neck, liver or kidney cancer.

This chain uses TRBV10-3 with TRBJ2-7; D is possibly TRBD1 or TRBD2 (6 bases each). CDR1 is ENHRY and CDR2 is SYGVKD in the germline V gene. The CDR3 length is 16 residues. Between the trimmed V and J ends, which lost 0 bases and 5 bases, there was a span of 17 bases. The CDR3 here is CAISESMLGGHDEQYF. CDR3 in DNA: TGTGCCATCAGTGAGTCGATGTTGGGGGGCCACGACGAGCAGTACTTC.

The chain couples TRBV19 to TRBJ1-3; D gene uncertain. Trimming removed 3 bases from V and 4 bases from J, with 10 bases in between. Germline loops: CDR1 LNHDA, CDR2 SQIVND (reference sequence). This CDR3 comprises 14 residues. For the CDR3, the DNA is TGTGCCAGTAGTATTACCGGGGAAGGAAACACCATATATTTT. Amino acids: CASSITGEGNTIYF.

This CDR3 reads CASSPPFGAGGLVTYEQYF. The CDR3 DNA follows: TGTGCCAGCTCACCACCGTTCGGGGCGGGAGGCCTCGTAACCTACGAGCAGTACTTC. The chain employs TRBV18 and TRBJ2-7; 8 bases are shared with TRBD2. This CDR3 has 19 residues. CDR1 KGHSH and CDR2 LQKENI come from the germline V gene. V was pared by 0 bases and J by 2 bases, with 15 bases of the junction left unmatched.

This chain uses TRBV10-3 with TRBJ1-2; tentatively, D is TRBD1 (6 bases). V dropped 4 bases and J dropped 6 bases, with 21 bases sitting between them. CDR3 length: 16 amino acids. Per the germline V gene, CDR1 is ENHRY and CDR2 is SYGVKD. This chain's CDR3 is CAISVKGDHTGNGYTF. The CDR3 nucleotides read TGTGCCATCAGTGTTAAGGGGGATCATACTGGGAATGGCTACACCTTC.

V gene TRBV11-2 combines with J gene TRBJ1-2, with D hard to call. The germline CDR1 and CDR2 sequences are SGHAT and FQNNGV. The ends were cut back, 4 bases at V and 0 bases at J, with 9 bases in the middle. CDR3 length equals 14 residues. The CDR3 DNA follows: TGTGCCAGCAGCTCTACCTCAGCTAACTATGGCTACACCTTC. Protein product: CASSSTSANYGYTF. Looking up the rest from reference TRBV11-2 and TRBJ1-2 gives the full variable domain: EAGVAQSPRYKIIEKRQSVAFWCNPISGHATLYWYQQILGQGPKLLIQFQNNGVVDDSQLPKDRFSAERLKGVDSTLKIQPAKLEDSAVYLCASSSTSANYGYTFGSGTRLTVV.

CDR3 residues: CASSRQEGETQYF. The DNA of the CDR3 is TGCGCCAGCAGCCGACAAGAAGGAGAGACCCAGTACTTC. The chain is built from TRBV5-1 and TRBJ2-5; D unresolved. CDR3 length: 13 amino acids. Germline CDR1 and CDR2: SGHRS and YFSETQ. V lost 4 bases to trimming and J lost 4 bases, with 11 bases between them.

The J gene is TRBJ1-5, the V gene TRBV6-1; D is possibly TRBD1 (6 bases). The germline V and J ends were trimmed by 7 bases and 6 bases, with 19 bases remaining between them. Germline V CDR1 and CDR2: MNHNS, SASEGT. CDR3 length: 15 residues. CDR3 DNA sequence: TGTGCCAGCACCTCGCGGGCGCGGGGGCGTCAGCCCCAGCATTTT. Translated, it gives CASTSRARGRQPQHF.

The chain recombines TRBV2 with TRBJ2-7; 9 nucleotides line up with TRBD1. The CDR3 totals 14 residues. J was trimmed by 9 bases and V by 5 bases; bases with no gene match: 11. The V gene's germline CDR1 is SNHLY and CDR2 FYNNEI. In DNA, the CDR3 is TGTGCCAGCAGTCCTTTGACAGGGGGATTTCGGCAGTACTTC. Translating it yields CASSPLTGGFRQYF.

The V call is TRBV19, the J call TRBJ2-5; 11 bases align to TRBD1. The J call may be wrong; the DNA end is better matched by TRBJ2-7. The CDR3 has 17 residues. Per germline, CDR1 LNHDA and CDR2 SQIVND (reference sequence). For the CDR3, the DNA is TGTGCCAGTAGTCGTCGCAGAGGACAGGGGGCCTTCTACGAGCAGTACTTC. It encodes CASSRRRGQGAFYEQYF.

V and J are TRBV29-1 and TRBJ1-2; D is undetermined. Trimming left V 0 bases short and J 2 bases short, with 7 bases between. The CDR3 contains 13 residues. Germline V CDR1 and CDR2: SQVTM, ANQGSEA. CDR3 sequence reads: CSVEEIINYGYTF. The CDR3 nucleotides are TGCAGCGTTGAAGAAATAATAAACTATGGCTACACCTTC.

The V and J genes are TRBV28 and TRBJ2-7, with 8 bases aligning to TRBD1. The ends lost 6 bases at V and 2 bases at J; junction bases unmatched: 6. CDR3 size: 14 residues. The germline V gene has CDR1 MDHEN and CDR2 SYDVKM. CDR3: CASRPGQDPYEQYF. DNA of the CDR3: TGTGCCAGCAGGCCGGGACAGGATCCCTACGAGCAGTACTTC. The whole variable domain, filled in from reference TRBV28 and TRBJ2-7, reads DVKVTQSSRYLVKRTGEKVFLECVQDMDHENMFWYRQDPGLGLRLIYFSYDVKMKEKGDIPEGYSVSREKKERFSLILESASTNQTSMYLCASRPGQDPYEQYFGPGTRLTVT.

The gene calls are TRBV9 and TRBJ2-1; 7 bases are shared with TRBD2. Germline trimming cut 0 bases from V and 9 bases from J; bases unmatched to any gene: 6. There are 14 residues in the CDR3. Germline CDR1 and CDR2: SGDLS and YYNGEE. The CDR3 sequence: CASSVVAGVVEQFF. The CDR3, as DNA: TGTGCCAGCAGCGTAGTGGCGGGAGTGGTTGAGCAGTTCTTC.

This chain joins TRBV15 and TRBJ2-3; 7 bases match TRBD2. The CDR3 contains 16 residues. The V and J ends lost 3 bases and 6 bases, in that order; junction bases with no gene match: 12. CDR1 and CDR2 from the germline V gene are LNHNV and YYDKDF (reference sequence). Written as DNA, the CDR3 is TGTGCCACCAGCAGGGGGGAGGGAATCGTTTGGGATACGCAGTATTTT. Translating gives CATSRGEGIVWDTQYF. Looking up the rest from reference TRBV15 and TRBJ2-3 gives the full variable domain: DAMVIQNPRYQVTQFGKPVTLSCSQTLNHNVMYWYQQKSSQAPKLLFHYYDKDFNNEADTPDNFQSRRPNTSFCFLDIRSPGLGDTAMYLCATSRGEGIVWDTQYFGPGTRLTVL.

The chain recombines TRBV27 with TRBJ2-7; 9 nucleotides align to TRBD1. The CDR3 runs to 14 residues. CDR1 MNHEY and CDR2 SMNVEV come from the germline V gene (reference sequence). V lost 5 bases, J lost 5 bases, and 7 bases stayed unmatched. The DNA of the CDR3 is TGTGCCAGCAGTCCGCGGACAGGGGCCCACGAGCAGTACTTC. It is translated as CASSPRTGAHEQYF.

This clone was seen just once. The DNA for the CDR3 is TGTGCCAGCAGTCGGGACAGGGGGAACACTGAAGCTTTCTTT. The encoded protein is CASSRDRGNTEAFF. The V and J genes are TRBV11-2 and TRBJ1-1, with 10 positions matching TRBD1. Germline V gene lookup returns CDR1 SGHAT and CDR2 FQNNGV. V was clipped by 6 bases and J by 1 base; unmatched bases: 2. This CDR3 region has 14 residues.

The chain has TRBV12-2 and TRBJ2-2; the table's D gene call, TRBD2, was not cross checked with the DNA. TRBV12-2 is tagged as a pseudogene. CDR3 length: 16 residues. CDR3 sequence: CASRSPEGRGTGELFF. CDR3 coding DNA: TGTGCAAGTCGCTCACCCGAGGGGCGGGGGACCGGGGAGCTGTTTTTT.

This clone was counted once. This chain connects TRBV10-1 to TRBJ1-3, with a possible D match to TRBD1 (5 bases). Germline CDR1 WNHNN, CDR2 SYGVQD (reference sequence). V was trimmed by 4 bases and J by 0 bases, leaving 10 bases between them. The CDR3 runs 15 residues. CDR3 in amino acids: CASSGGHSSGNTIYF. For the CDR3, the DNA is TGCGCCAGCAGTGGCGGACACTCCTCTGGAAACACCATATATTTT.

The rearrangement joins TRBV29-1 to TRBJ2-1; 9 bases fit TRBD1. V lost 4 bases to trimming and J lost 2 bases; unmatched junction nucleotides: 0. Germline V gene lookup returns CDR1 SQVTM and CDR2 ANQGSEA. This CDR3 spans 13 amino acids. The CDR3: CSVGQGAYNEQFF. The CDR3 nucleotides read TGCAGCGTTGGACAGGGGGCCTACAATGAGCAGTTCTTC.

V is TRBV11-2 and J is TRBJ2-3; no clear D. This CDR3 contains 16 residues. CDR1 and CDR2 from the germline V gene are SGHAT and FQNNGV. Trimming left V 2 bases short and J 0 bases short, with 12 bases between. The CDR3 loop reads CASSLSRAVSTDTQYF. For the CDR3, the DNA is TGTGCCAGCAGCTTATCTCGGGCGGTAAGCACAGATACGCAGTATTTT.

This chain links TRBV19 with TRBJ1-5; TRBD1 matches 8 bases. This CDR3 spans 15 amino acids. The V gene end was trimmed by 7 bases and the J gene end by 3 bases; junction bases not matched to a gene: 8. CDR1 is LNHDA and CDR2 is SQIVND in the germline V gene (reference sequence). DNA for the CDR3: TGTGCCAGTATAGAGACAGGGGTCCCCAATCAGCCCCAGCATTTT. It yields the protein CASIETGVPNQPQHF.

CDR3 coding DNA: TGCGCCAGCAGCCAAGATCATATGGGCAGTAGTACAGATACGCAGTATTTT. Translating it yields CASSQDHMGSSTDTQYF. This sequence joins TRBV4-1 and TRBJ2-3; D not resolved. Trimming removed 0 bases at V and 3 bases at J, with 16 bases between. The CDR3 runs to 17 residues. Germline-derived CDR1 and CDR2 are MGHRA and YSYEKL.

The V and J genes are TRBV7-2 and TRBJ1-1, with D uncertain. The germline CDR1 and CDR2 sequences are SGHTA and FQGNSA. V lost 4 bases to trimming and J lost 1 base, with 10 bases between them. The CDR3 is 14 amino acids. The CDR3 region has the DNA TGTGCCAGCAGCTCCAACCTTAAGAACACTGAAGCTTTCTTT. Amino acid sequence: CASSSNLKNTEAFF.

The rearrangement joins TRBV28 to TRBJ1-1; D is ambiguous. Trimming cost V 6 bases and J 1 base, with 12 bases left between them. CDR3 length equals 14 residues. The germline CDR1 and CDR2 sequences are MDHEN and SYDVKM. The CDR3 sequence is CASSPPRRNTEAFF. The CDR3 coding sequence is TGTGCCAGCAGCCCCCCCAGGCGGAACACTGAAGCTTTCTTT.

The chain couples TRBV6-6 to TRBJ1-1; TRBD1 is a possible D gene (5 bases). The CDR3 extends over 13 amino acids. Trimming left V 2 bases short and J 3 bases short, with 7 bases between. CDR1 and CDR2 (germline): MNHNY, SVGAGI (reference sequence). In DNA, the CDR3 is TGTGCCAGCAGTTACGGGGGGGACACTGAAGCTTTCTTT. Translating gives CASSYGGDTEAFF.

This clone was found once. The chain has TRBV19 and TRBJ2-3; possibly TRBD1 for D (5 bases). Germline V gene sequence: CDR1 LNHDA, CDR2 SQIVND (reference sequence). This CDR3 is built from 13 residues. The V end lost 6 bases, the J end lost 2 bases, and 9 bases lay between the germline ends. The CDR3 DNA is TGTGCCAGTAGGGTCAGGGCCACAGATACGCAGTATTTT. This translates into CASRVRATDTQYF.

V usage is TRBV2 and J usage is TRBJ1-4; D remains ambiguous. The CDR3 runs 14 residues. CDR1 SNHLY and CDR2 FYNNEI come from the germline V gene. Trimming took 3 bases from V and 3 from J, leaving 8 bases between them. CDR3 in DNA: TGTGCCAGCAGTGAGTCGCCCGCTAATGAAAAACTGTTTTTT. It yields the protein CASSESPANEKLFF.

V usage is TRBV28 and J usage is TRBJ2-4; 8 bases match TRBD2. There are 17 residues in the CDR3. J gave up 3 bases and V 0 bases, and 7 bases lay outside the gene matches. The germline gives CDR1 MDHEN, CDR2 SYDVKM. This chain's CDR3 is CASSLWSGRFGKNIQYF. CDR3 sequence (DNA): TGTGCCAGCAGTTTATGGAGCGGGAGATTTGGCAAAAACATTCAGTACTTC.